The present T cell receptor beta chain was sequenced within a study of identical twins. V lost 6 bases and J lost 12, with 11 bases in between. CDR1 is SNHLY and CDR2 is FYNNEI in the germline V gene. This CDR3 has 10 amino acids. MiXCR, applied by TCRdb to the 5' RACE reads, yields one record per CDR3 protein. Of some 1,600,000 distinct CDR3 sequences in the sample, roughly 35% are singletons; the top ten hold under 0.35%. V is TRBV2 and J is TRBJ1-2; TRBD1 might be the D (5 bases). Sequenced sample: cord blood. The TCR sequence derives from a newborn girl in good health. CDR3 sequence reads: CASRGLNHTF. The CDR3 coding sequence is TGTGCCAGCAGGGGACTAAATCACACCTTC.